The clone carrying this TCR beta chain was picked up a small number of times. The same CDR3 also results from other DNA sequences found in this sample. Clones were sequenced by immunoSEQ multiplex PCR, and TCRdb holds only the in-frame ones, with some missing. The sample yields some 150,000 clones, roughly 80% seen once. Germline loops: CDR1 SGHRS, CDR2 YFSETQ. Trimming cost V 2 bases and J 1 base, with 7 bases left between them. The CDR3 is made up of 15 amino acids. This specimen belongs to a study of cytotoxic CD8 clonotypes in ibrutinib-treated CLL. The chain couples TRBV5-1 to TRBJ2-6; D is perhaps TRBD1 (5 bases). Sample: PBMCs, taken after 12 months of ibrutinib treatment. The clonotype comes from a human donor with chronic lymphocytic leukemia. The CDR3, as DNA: TGCGCCAGCAGCTTCAGGGATTCTGGGGCCAACGTCCTGACTTTC. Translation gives CASSFRDSGANVLTF.